What follows are 20 T cell receptor beta chains derived from one specimen sequenced in a study of T cells after posttransplantation cyclophosphamide. TCRdb's table, derived via immunoSEQ multiplex PCR, lists solely in-frame clones and lacks some. This table holds about 21,000 clones, around 87% found once. Control samples came 1 year after myeloablative marrow transplants with methotrexate plus calcineurin inhibitor. Sequencing was performed on PBMCs, taken 359 days after allogeneic stem cell transplant with calcineurin inhibitor and methotrexate. The receptors shown here come from a female patient between 25 and 45 years old who received an allogeneic stem cell transplant from an unrelated donor, was CMV-positive, and had acute and chronic GVHD. The T cells may partly be graft donor cells.

The J gene is TRBJ2-3, the V gene TRBV25-1; D might be TRBD2 (5 bases). Germline-derived CDR1 and CDR2 are MGHDK and SYGVNS. The CDR3 is made up of 16 amino acids. Trimming took off 6 bases at V and 0 bases at J, with 16 bases between the two ends. The CDR3 region has the DNA TGTGCCAGCAGGAAAACTGTGGGGAGTAGCACAGATACGCAGTATTTT. The encoded protein is CASRKTVGSSTDTQYF.

The chain is built from TRBV5-1 and TRBJ2-2; 9 nucleotides line up with TRBD2. V shed 0 bases and J 5 bases; nucleotides not matched to a gene: 8. Per the germline V gene, CDR1 is SGHRS and CDR2 is YFSETQ. The CDR3 length is 17 residues. CDR3 region: CASSLVGGRAGTGELFF. CDR3 sequence (DNA): TGCGCCAGCAGCTTGGTTGGCGGGAGGGCCGGGACCGGGGAGCTGTTTTTT. Full variable domain (missing parts from reference TRBV5-1 and TRBJ2-2): KAGVTQTPRYLIKTRGQQVTLSCSPISGHRSVSWYQQTPGQGLQFLFEYFSETQRNKGNFPGRFSGRQFSNSRSEMNVSTLELGDSALYLCASSLVGGRAGTGELFFGEGSRLTVL.

V is TRBV20-1 and J is TRBJ1-2; D is ambiguous. This CDR3 region has 11 residues. Germline V gene data show CDR1 as DFQATT and CDR2 as SNEGSKA (reference sequence). Trimming shortened V by 2 bases and J by 4 bases, and 5 bases separated the two germline ends. CDR3 region: CSARTGYGYTF. CDR3 DNA sequence: TGCAGTGCTAGAACCGGCTATGGCTACACCTTC.

The chain recombines TRBV29-1 with TRBJ1-5; a possible D gene is TRBD1 (5 bases). The length of the CDR3 is 14 residues. In germline, CDR1 is SQVTM, CDR2 ANQGSEA. V was cut by 4 bases and J by 3 bases, with 13 bases left in between. The CDR3 is CSVAAGNYNQPQHF. The CDR3 DNA reads as TGCAGCGTTGCGGCAGGGAATTACAATCAGCCCCAGCATTTT.

The chain combines TRBV4-2 with TRBJ2-2; D is possibly TRBD2 (5 bases). V lost 1 base, J lost 0 bases, and 6 bases lay in between. The CDR3 is 15 amino acids. CDR1 is LGHNA and CDR2 is YNFKEQ in the germline V gene. The CDR3 loop reads CASSQGGPNTGELFF. DNA for the CDR3: TGTGCCAGCAGCCAAGGCGGGCCGAACACCGGGGAGCTGTTTTTT.

The rearrangement joins TRBV7-9 to TRBJ2-7, with 8 bases aligning to TRBD1. V shed 5 bases, J shed 2 bases, and the junction held 8 bases outside the gene matches. Germline V gene lookup returns CDR1 SEHNR and CDR2 FQNEAQ (reference sequence). This CDR3 has 15 amino acids. The DNA for the CDR3 is TGTGCCAGCAGCCCCGGACAGGGAAAAACCTACGAGCAGTACTTC. Translated: CASSPGQGKTYEQYF. The full variable domain, its missing parts supplied by reference TRBV7-9 and TRBJ2-7, is DTGVSQNPRHKITKRGQNVTFRCDPISEHNRLYWYRQTLGQGPEFLTYFQNEAQLEKSRLLSDRFSAERPKGSFSTLEIQRTEQGDSAMYLCASSPGQGKTYEQYFGPGTRLTVT.

The chain employs TRBV18 and TRBJ1-3, with 8 bases aligning to TRBD1. The CDR3 has 15 residues. The J segment lost 3 bases and the V segment lost 3 bases, leaving 4 bases of the junction unmatched. CDR1 and CDR2 from the germline V gene are KGHSH and LQKENI. The CDR3 coding sequence is TGTGCCAGCTCACCGCAAGGACAGGGTGGAAACACCATATATTTT. It codes for CASSPQGQGGNTIYF.

The V call is TRBV27, the J call TRBJ1-2, with D perhaps TRBD1 (6 bases). Per the germline V gene, CDR1 is MNHEY and CDR2 is SMNVEV (reference sequence). This CDR3 is built from 13 residues. V lost 6 bases to trimming and J lost 4 bases, with 12 bases between them. DNA of the CDR3: TGTGCCAGCAGGGCAACAGGGACCTATGGCTACACCTTC. Its protein product is CASRATGTYGYTF.

This clone turned up a few times. The chain links TRBV11-3 to TRBJ1-1, with D perhaps matching TRBD1 (5 bases). V lost 1 base, J lost 11 bases, and 8 bases lay in between. The germline V gene encodes CDR1 SGHNT and CDR2 YENEEA. The CDR3 spans 11 residues. CDR3 residues: CASSLGTMAFF. The CDR3 region has the DNA TGTGCCAGCAGCTTAGGGACAATGGCTTTCTTT.

The rearrangement joins TRBV4-1 to TRBJ2-7, with D possibly matching TRBD1 (7 bases). Germline V gene data show CDR1 as MGHRA and CDR2 as YSYEKL. Trimming stripped 1 base from V and 3 bases from J, with 13 bases between. The CDR3 sequence is 15 residues long. CDR3 residues: CASSQVADRNYEQYF. CDR3 in DNA: TGCGCCAGCAGCCAAGTAGCGGACAGGAACTACGAGCAGTACTTC.

This clone was observed a single time. The V gene is TRBV9, the J gene TRBJ2-1; 8 nucleotides match TRBD2. Germline V lookup: CDR1 SGDLS, CDR2 YYNGEE. With 4 bases clipped from V and 2 bases from J, the junction kept 8 bases outside the gene matches. CDR3 length equals 16 residues. The CDR3, as DNA: TGTGCCAGCAGCCCACGGGGGGGCGATACCTACAATGAGCAGTTCTTC. Amino acid sequence: CASSPRGGDTYNEQFF.

The chain joins TRBV4-2 to TRBJ2-1; TRBD2 matches at 7 bases. CDR3 size: 19 residues. CDR1 and CDR2 (germline): LGHNA, YNFKEQ. V lost 4 bases to trimming and J lost 0 bases; unmatched junction nucleotides: 15. CDR3 DNA: TGTGCCAGCAGCCCCCGAGGCGGGAGAGCCCATAGCTCCTACAATGAGCAGTTCTTC. Encoded protein: CASSPRGGRAHSSYNEQFF.

This clone appeared once. CDR3 sequence reads: CASSGTESYEQYV. For the CDR3, the DNA is TGTGCCAGCAGCGGAACAGAATCCTACGAGCAGTACGTC. The chain couples TRBV7-9 to TRBJ2-7; no firm D call. The CDR3 loop spans 13 amino acids. Trimming took 5 bases from V and 1 from J, leaving 9 bases between them. Germline V gene sequence: CDR1 SEHNR, CDR2 FQNEAQ (reference sequence).

The chain joins TRBV7-9 to TRBJ1-1, with 7 bases matching TRBD1. J was trimmed by 5 bases and V by 5 bases; bases with no gene match: 17. The V gene's germline CDR1 is SEHNR and CDR2 FQNEAQ (reference sequence). The CDR3 loop spans 17 amino acids. The DNA for the CDR3 is TGTGCCAGCAGCCGATTAAAGGGGGCGAAGGGCAATACTGAAGCTTTCTTT. Amino acids: CASSRLKGAKGNTEAFF.

V is TRBV7-8 and J is TRBJ1-2; TRBD1 might be the D (6 bases). The germline V gene has CDR1 SGHVS and CDR2 FQNEAQ. The V end lost 5 bases, the J end lost 7 bases, and 20 bases lay between the germline ends. CDR3 length: 15 amino acids. CDR3 sequence reads: CASSKTVTGSAGYTF. The CDR3, as DNA: TGTGCCAGCAGCAAAACCGTTACAGGGAGCGCTGGCTACACCTTC.

The J gene is TRBJ1-1, the V gene TRBV11-3, with D possibly TRBD1 on 6 matching bases. This CDR3 region has 13 residues. V was trimmed by 5 bases and J by 4 bases, leaving 11 bases between them. CDR1 is SGHNT and CDR2 is YENEEA in the germline V gene. DNA for the CDR3: TGTGCCAGCAGCCCCTCAGGGGCCACTGAAGCTTTCTTT. Its translation is CASSPSGATEAFF.

The CDR3 DNA sequence: TGTGCCAGCAGTTGGGTAGCGGGAACCTACAATGAGCAGTTCTTC. Encoded protein: CASSWVAGTYNEQFF. This rearrangement joins TRBV27 to TRBJ2-1, with TRBD2 matching 8 bases. V gave up 4 bases and J gave up 2 bases; unmatched junction bases: 4. Germline V CDR1 and CDR2: MNHEY, SMNVEV (reference sequence). The CDR3 sequence is 15 residues long.

To note about this clone: Other DNA sequences in this sample translate to the same CDR3. This chain joins TRBV7-9 and TRBJ2-1; 8 bases are a match to TRBD2. V lost 1 base to trimming and J lost 6 bases; unmatched junction nucleotides: 5. The CDR3 runs to 15 residues. Germline V gives CDR1 SEHNR, CDR2 FQNEAQ (reference sequence). CDR3 nucleotides: TGTGCCAGCAGCTTAGGAGCGGGAGAGGTCAATGAGCAGTTCTTC. Translated, it gives CASSLGAGEVNEQFF.

This CDR3 is CASGLLRGSPLHF. The CDR3 nucleotides are TGTGCTAGTGGTTTGTTACGGGGGTCACCCCTCCACTTT. The genes are TRBV12-5 and TRBJ1-6; possibly TRBD1 for D (5 bases). The CDR3 sequence is 13 residues long. Germline CDR1 LGHNT, CDR2 FRNRAP. V was clipped by 2 bases and J by 10 bases, with 9 bases between them.

This sequence joins TRBV27 and TRBJ2-2; TRBD1 agrees at 8 bases. The CDR3 is made up of 15 amino acids. V shed 5 bases, J shed 4 bases, and the junction held 6 bases outside the gene matches. Germline CDR1 reads MNHEY; CDR2 reads SMNVEV (reference sequence). The CDR3 region is CASSPGTGSTGELFF. The CDR3 coding sequence is TGTGCCAGCAGTCCCGGGACAGGCAGCACCGGGGAGCTGTTTTTT.